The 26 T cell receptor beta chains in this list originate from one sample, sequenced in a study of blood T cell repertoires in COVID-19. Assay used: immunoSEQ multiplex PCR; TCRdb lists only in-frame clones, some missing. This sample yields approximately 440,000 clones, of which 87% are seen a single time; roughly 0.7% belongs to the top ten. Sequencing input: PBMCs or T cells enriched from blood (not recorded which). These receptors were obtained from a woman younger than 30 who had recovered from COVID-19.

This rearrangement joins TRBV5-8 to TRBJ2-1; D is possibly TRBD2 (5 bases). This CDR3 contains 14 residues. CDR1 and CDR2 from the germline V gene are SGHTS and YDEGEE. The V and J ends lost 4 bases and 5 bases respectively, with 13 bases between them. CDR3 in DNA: TGTGCCAGCAGCCTGCCGGGAACTAACAATGAGCAGTTCTTC. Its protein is CASSLPGTNNEQFF.

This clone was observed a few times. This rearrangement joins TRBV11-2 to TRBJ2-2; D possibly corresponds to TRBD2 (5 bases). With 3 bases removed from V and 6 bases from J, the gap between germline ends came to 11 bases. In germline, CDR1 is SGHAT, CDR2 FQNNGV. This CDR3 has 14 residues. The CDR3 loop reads CASSFSEGSGELFF. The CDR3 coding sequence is TGTGCCAGCAGCTTCAGTGAGGGTTCCGGGGAGCTGTTTTTT.

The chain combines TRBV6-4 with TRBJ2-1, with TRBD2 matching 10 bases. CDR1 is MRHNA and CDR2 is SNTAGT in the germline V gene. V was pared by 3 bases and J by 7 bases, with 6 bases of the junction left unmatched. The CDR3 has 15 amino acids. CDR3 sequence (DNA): TGTGCCAGCAGTGAGGGCAGCGGGAGGGGTAATGAGCAGTTCTTC. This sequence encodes CASSEGSGRGNEQFF.

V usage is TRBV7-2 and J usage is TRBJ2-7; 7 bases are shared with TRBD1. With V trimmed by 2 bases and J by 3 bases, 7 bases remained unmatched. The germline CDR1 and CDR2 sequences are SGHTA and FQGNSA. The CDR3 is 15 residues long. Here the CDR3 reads CASSLSWDSNYEQYF. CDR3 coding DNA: TGTGCCAGCAGCTTAAGTTGGGACAGCAACTACGAGCAGTACTTC.

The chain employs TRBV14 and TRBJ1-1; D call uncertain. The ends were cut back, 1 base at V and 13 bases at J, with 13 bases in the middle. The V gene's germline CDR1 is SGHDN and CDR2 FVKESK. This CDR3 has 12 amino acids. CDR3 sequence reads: CASSQGSGRGFF. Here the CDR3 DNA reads TGTGCCAGCAGCCAAGGATCGGGGAGAGGTTTCTTT.

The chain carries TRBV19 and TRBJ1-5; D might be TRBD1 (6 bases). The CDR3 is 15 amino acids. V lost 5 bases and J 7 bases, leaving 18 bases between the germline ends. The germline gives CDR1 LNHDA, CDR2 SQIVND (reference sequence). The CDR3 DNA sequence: TGTGCCAGTAGTCCGTGGCTCAGGGGCGGACAGCCCCAGCATTTT. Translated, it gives CASSPWLRGGQPQHF.

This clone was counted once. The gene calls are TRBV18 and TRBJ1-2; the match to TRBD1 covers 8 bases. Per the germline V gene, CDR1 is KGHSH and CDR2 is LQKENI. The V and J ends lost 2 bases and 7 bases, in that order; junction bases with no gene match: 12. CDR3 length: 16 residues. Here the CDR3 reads CASSPDRQGRDLGYTF. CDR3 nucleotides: TGTGCCAGCTCACCAGATCGACAGGGGAGGGATCTTGGCTACACCTTC.

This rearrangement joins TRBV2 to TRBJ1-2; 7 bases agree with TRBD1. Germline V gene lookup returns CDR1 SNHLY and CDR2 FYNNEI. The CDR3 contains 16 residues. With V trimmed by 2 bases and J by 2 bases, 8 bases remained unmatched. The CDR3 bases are TGTGCCAGCAGTGAATATGGGGACAGTCCAAACTATGGCTACACCTTC. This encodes CASSEYGDSPNYGYTF.

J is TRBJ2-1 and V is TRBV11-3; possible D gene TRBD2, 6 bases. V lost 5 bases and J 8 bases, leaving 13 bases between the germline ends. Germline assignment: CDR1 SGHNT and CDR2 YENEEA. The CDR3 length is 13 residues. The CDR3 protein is CASSGGVSDEQFF. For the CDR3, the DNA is TGTGCCAGCAGCGGCGGGGTATCCGATGAGCAGTTCTTC.

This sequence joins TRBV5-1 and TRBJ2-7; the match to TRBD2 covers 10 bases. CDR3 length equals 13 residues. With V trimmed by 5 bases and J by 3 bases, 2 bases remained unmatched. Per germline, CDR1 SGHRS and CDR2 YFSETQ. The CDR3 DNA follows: TGCGCCAGCAGTAGGACTAGCGGCTACGAGCAGTACTTC. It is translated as CASSRTSGYEQYF.

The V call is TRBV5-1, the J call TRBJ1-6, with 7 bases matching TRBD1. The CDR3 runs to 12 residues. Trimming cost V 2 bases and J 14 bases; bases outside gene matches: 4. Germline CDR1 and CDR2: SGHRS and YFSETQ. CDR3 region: CASSFDRAALHF. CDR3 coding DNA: TGCGCCAGCAGCTTCGACAGGGCGGCCCTCCACTTT.

In DNA form, the CDR3 reads TGCGCCAGCAGCTTGGCGCCCGATATTGCAAGAGGTGAGCAGTTCTTC. Its protein product is CASSLAPDIARGEQFF. V usage is TRBV5-1 and J usage is TRBJ2-1; D is ambiguous. Germline CDR1 is SGHRS and CDR2 is YFSETQ. CDR3 length equals 16 residues. Trimming shortened V by 0 bases and J by 9 bases, and 19 bases separated the two germline ends.

CDR3 region: CASHSGGGTGNTIYF. CDR3 in DNA: TGTGCCAGCCACTCAGGGGGCGGAACTGGAAACACCATATATTTT. V is TRBV19 and J is TRBJ1-3; TRBD1 aligns across 8 bases. The CDR3 consists of 15 residues. V lost 9 bases and J lost 2; bases outside the gene matches: 9. Germline V gene sequence: CDR1 LNHDA, CDR2 SQIVND (reference sequence).

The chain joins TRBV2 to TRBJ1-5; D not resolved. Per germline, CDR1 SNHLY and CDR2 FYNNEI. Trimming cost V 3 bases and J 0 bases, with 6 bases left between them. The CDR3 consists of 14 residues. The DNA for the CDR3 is TGTGCCAGCAGTGATTCAGGTAGCAATCAGCCCCAGCATTTT. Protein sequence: CASSDSGSNQPQHF.

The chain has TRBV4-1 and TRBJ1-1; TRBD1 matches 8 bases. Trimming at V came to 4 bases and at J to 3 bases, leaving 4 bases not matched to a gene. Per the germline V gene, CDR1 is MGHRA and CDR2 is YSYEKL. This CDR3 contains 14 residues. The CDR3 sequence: CASSLQGAHTEAFF. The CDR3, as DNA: TGCGCCAGCAGCCTTCAGGGGGCCCACACTGAAGCTTTCTTT.

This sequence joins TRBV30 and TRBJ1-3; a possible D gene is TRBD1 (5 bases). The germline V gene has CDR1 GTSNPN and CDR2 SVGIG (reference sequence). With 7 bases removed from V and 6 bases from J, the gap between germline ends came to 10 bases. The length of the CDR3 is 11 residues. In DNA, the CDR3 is TGTGCCTCTCGGGACTTAAACACCATATATTTT. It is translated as CASRDLNTIYF.

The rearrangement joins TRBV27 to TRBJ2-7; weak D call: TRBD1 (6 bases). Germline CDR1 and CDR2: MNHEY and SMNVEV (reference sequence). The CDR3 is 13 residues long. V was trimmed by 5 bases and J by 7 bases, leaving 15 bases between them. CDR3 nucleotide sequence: TGTGCCAGCAGTCGACTACAGGGTGGAGAGCAGTACTTC. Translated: CASSRLQGGEQYF.

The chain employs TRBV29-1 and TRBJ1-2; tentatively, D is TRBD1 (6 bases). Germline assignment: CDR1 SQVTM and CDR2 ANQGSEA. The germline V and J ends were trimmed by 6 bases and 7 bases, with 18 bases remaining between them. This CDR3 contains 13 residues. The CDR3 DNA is TGCAGCGTCGAACAGGGAAGGGGTAGTGGCTACACCTTC. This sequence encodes CSVEQGRGSGYTF.

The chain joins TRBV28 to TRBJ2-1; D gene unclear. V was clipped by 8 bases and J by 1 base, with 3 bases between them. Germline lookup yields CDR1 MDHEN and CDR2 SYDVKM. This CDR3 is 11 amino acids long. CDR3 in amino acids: CASLSYNEQFF. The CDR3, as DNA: TGTGCCAGCCTTTCCTACAATGAGCAGTTCTTC.

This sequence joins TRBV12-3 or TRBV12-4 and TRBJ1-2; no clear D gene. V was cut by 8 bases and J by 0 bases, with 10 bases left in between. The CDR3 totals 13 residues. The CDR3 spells CASYPGTNYGYTF. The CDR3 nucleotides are TGTGCCAGCTATCCGGGGACTAACTATGGCTACACCTTC.

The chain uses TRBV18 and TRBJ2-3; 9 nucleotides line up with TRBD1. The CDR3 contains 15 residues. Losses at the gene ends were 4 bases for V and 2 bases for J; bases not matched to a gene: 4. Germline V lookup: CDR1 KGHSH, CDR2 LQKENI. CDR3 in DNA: TGTGCCAGCTCACACCGACAGGGGGACACAGATACGCAGTATTTT. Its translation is CASSHRQGDTDTQYF.

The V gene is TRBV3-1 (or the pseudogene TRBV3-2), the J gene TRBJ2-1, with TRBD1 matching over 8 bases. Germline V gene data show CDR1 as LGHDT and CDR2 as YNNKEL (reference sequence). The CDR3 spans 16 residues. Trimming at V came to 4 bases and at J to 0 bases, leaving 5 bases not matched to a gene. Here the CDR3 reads CASSRPGGSSYNEQFF. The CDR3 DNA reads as TGTGCCAGCAGCCGTCCAGGGGGCAGCTCCTACAATGAGCAGTTCTTC.

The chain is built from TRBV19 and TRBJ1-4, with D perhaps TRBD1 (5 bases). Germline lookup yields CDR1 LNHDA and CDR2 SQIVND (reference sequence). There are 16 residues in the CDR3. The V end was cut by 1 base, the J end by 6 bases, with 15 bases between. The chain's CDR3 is CASSIGGDAGDEKLFF. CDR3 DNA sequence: TGTGCCAGTAGTATAGGGGGGGACGCCGGGGATGAAAAACTGTTTTTT.

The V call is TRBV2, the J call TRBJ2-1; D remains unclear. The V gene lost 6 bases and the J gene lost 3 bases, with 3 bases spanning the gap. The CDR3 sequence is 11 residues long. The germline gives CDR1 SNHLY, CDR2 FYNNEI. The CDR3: CASSFYNEQFF. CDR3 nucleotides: TGTGCCAGCAGCTTCTACAATGAGCAGTTCTTC.

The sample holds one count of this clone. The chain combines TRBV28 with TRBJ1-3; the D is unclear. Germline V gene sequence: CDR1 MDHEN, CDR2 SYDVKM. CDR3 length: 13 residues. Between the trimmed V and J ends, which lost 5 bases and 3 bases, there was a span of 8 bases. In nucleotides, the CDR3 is TGTGCCAGCAGTCTGGGAGGTGGAAACACCATATATTTT. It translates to CASSLGGGNTIYF.

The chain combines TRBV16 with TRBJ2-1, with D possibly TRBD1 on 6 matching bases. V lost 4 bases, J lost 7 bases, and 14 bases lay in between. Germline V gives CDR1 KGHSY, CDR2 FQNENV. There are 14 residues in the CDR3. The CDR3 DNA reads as TGTGCCAGCAGCCGACCACAGGGTAGGAATGAGCAGTTCTTC. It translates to CASSRPQGRNEQFF.